This is a list of T cell receptor beta chains from one sample in a study of cytomegalovirus exposure and HLA in healthy donors. The repertoire was sequenced with immunoSEQ multiplex PCR; TCRdb's copy has only in-frame clones and lacks some. The sample has about 200,000 clones, about 85% seen once. The material sequenced was PBMCs. These receptors came from a male donor in good health and CMV-seropositive. The CDR3 runs from the conserved cysteine through the conserved F or W. The D gene is left open where the match is weak. Size values are once, few and many counts, or a class for expanded clones, and some rows have none.

TRBV7-6,.,TRBD1,TRBJ1-5,TGTGCCAGCAGCTTAGCCGGGACAGGGGGAAATAGCAATCAGCCCCAGCATTTT,CASSLAGTGGNSNQPQHF
TRBV29-1,.,.,TRBJ1-1,TGCAGCGTTCGACAGGAATTGAACACTGAAGCTTTCTTT,CSVRQELNTEAFF
TRBV30,.,TRBD2,TRBJ2-1,TGTGCCTACACTAGGGGCGGGAGAGTCCATGAGCAGTTCTTC,CAYTRGGRVHEQFF
TRBV28,.,.,TRBJ2-1,TGTGCCAGCAGCTCGGACAGCGCGAGCGCCTACAATGAGCAGTTCTTC,CASSSDSASAYNEQFF
TRBV19,once,.,TRBJ2-5,TGTGCCAGTAGTCGGACCAGGGTTACCACAGAGACCCAGTACTTC,CASSRTRVTTETQYF
TRBV5-1,.,.,TRBJ2-7,TGCGCCAGCAGCTTGGGACAGGAAGCCTACGAGCAGTACTTC,CASSLGQEAYEQYF
TRBV19,once,.,TRBJ2-7,TGTGCCAGTAGTATTTCGGGGAGTGAGCAGTACTTC,CASSISGSEQYF
TRBV20-1,.,.,TRBJ2-1,TGCAGTGCTAGAGGGCCGGGGTACCAGTTCTTC,CSARGPGYQFF
TRBV23-1,.,.,TRBJ1-1,TGCGCCAGCCGTATCGGTAGCTCCCTGAACACTGAAGCTTTCTTT,CASRIGSSLNTEAFF
TRBV9,.,TRBD1,TRBJ2-7,TGTGCCAGCAGCGTAGGACAGGGATCCCCCTACGAGCAGTACTTC,CASSVGQGSPYEQYF
TRBV7-2,once,.,TRBJ2-7,TGTGCCAGCACCCCGGGTTCCAGTTACGAGCAGTACTTC,CASTPGSSYEQYF
TRBV11-2,once,.,TRBJ2-7,TGTGCCAGCAGCTTAGATCCCCCATACGAGCAGTACTTC,CASSLDPPYEQYF
TRBV29-1,.,TRBD1,TRBJ2-6,TGCAGCGTTGAAGGGGTGGGACAGGGTCAAGCCAACGTCCTGACTTTC,CSVEGVGQGQANVLTF
TRBV11-2,.,.,TRBJ1-4,TGTGCCAGCAGCTTAGGGACAGTTGCAACTAATGAAAAACTGTTTTTT,CASSLGTVATNEKLFF